This entry concerns a single T cell receptor (beta chain). This sample is drawn from a study of blood T cell repertoires in COVID-19. The CDR3 is 16 amino acids. CDR1 KGHDR and CDR2 SFDVKD come from the germline V gene. The ends were cut back, 5 bases at V and 3 bases at J, with 15 bases in the middle. Methods used by the authors: Scientists estimated how many nucleated cells there were by amplifying reference gene primers. Assay: immunoSEQ multiplex PCR; the TCRdb copy retains only in-frame clones and omits some. From that table come the V and J calls and clone size; the DNA was used to work out D and trimming. Seen here are almost 95,000 clones, 84% observed once, and the top ten hold 6.3%.

Material: peripheral blood. The chain employs TRBV24-1 and TRBJ2-2; the D gene is possibly TRBD2 (6 bases). The origin of this receptor is a man in his 60s with acute or convalescent COVID-19. CDR3 in amino acids: CATSVSGGGYTGELFF. The CDR3 DNA reads as TGTGCCACCAGTGTTTCAGGTGGGGGGTACACCGGGGAGCTGTTTTTT.